What follows is one T cell receptor beta chain and its context. What it binds is not known. Each sorted subset replicate got 200 ng genomic DNA, 25,000 to 35,000 genomes. Repertoires were generated with immunoSEQ multiplex PCR, while TCRdb's copy carries only in-frame clones and drops some. The sample yields about 2.4 million clones, 85% to 95% seen once. The data belong to a study of shared clonotypes between healthy human individuals. Study overall: CD8 memory received one plate per donor, CD8 naive two, CD4 memory three and CD4 naive three.

Study findings and constraints: There were few donors, and this limited the genetic and exposure-history diversity represented.

Sequencing input: naive CD4+ T cells sorted from blood. The subset is: CD45RA+ positively selected. This TCR came from a man aged 18 to 29 in good health.

The CDR3 spells CASSSERGVAYNEQFF. CDR3 coding DNA: TGTGCCAGCAGCTCAGAGCGGGGGGTCGCCTACAATGAGCAGTTCTTC. The chain recombines TRBV11-3 with TRBJ2-1; TRBD2 matches 9 bases. Germline values: CDR1 SGHNT, CDR2 YENEEA. With 4 bases clipped from V and 2 bases from J, the junction kept 6 bases outside the gene matches. This CDR3 region has 16 residues. Supplemented by reference TRBV11-3 and TRBJ2-1, the full variable domain reads EAGVVQSPRYKIIEKKQPVAFWCNPISGHNTLYWYLQNLGQGPELLIRYENEEAVDDSQLPKDRFSAERLKGVDSTLKIQPAELGDSAVYLCASSSERGVAYNEQFFGPGTRLTVL.